One sample yielded the 20 T cell receptor beta chains listed below, sequenced in a study of blood T cell repertoires in COVID-19. Here immunoSEQ multiplex PCR was the method, and the copy in TCRdb shows in-frame clones only, minus some. The sample lists roughly 250,000 clones, around 87% occurring once. Sequencing was performed on PBMCs or T cells enriched from blood (not recorded which). The receptors were gathered from a woman between 50 and 59 years old who had recovered from COVID-19.

The rearrangement links TRBV2 to TRBJ2-1; 10 nucleotides align to TRBD2. The V gene end was trimmed by 2 bases and the J gene end by 8 bases; junction bases not matched to a gene: 6. CDR1 SNHLY and CDR2 FYNNEI come from the germline V gene. The CDR3 runs 15 residues. The CDR3 spells CASSELGSGRDEQFF. The CDR3 DNA follows: TGTGCCAGCAGTGAATTGGGCAGCGGGAGGGATGAGCAGTTCTTC.

CDR3 residues: CASRGTGEGTQYF. Here the CDR3 DNA reads TGTGCCAGCAGGGGGACGGGAGAAGGTACGCAGTATTTT. The rearrangement joins TRBV7-2 to TRBJ2-3; the D gene is possibly TRBD2 (6 bases). Trimming stripped 6 bases from V and 8 bases from J, with 15 bases between. CDR1 SGHTA and CDR2 FQGNSA come from the germline V gene. The CDR3 is 13 residues long.

This chain connects TRBV5-1 to TRBJ2-3; maybe TRBD1 (5 bases). V lost 7 bases to trimming and J lost 0 bases, with 9 bases between them. The CDR3 is 13 amino acids. Germline CDR1 is SGHRS and CDR2 is YFSETQ. DNA of the CDR3: TGCGCCAGCTCCCGGACAAGCACAGATACGCAGTATTTT. It is translated as CASSRTSTDTQYF.

This clone appeared once. The chain combines TRBV30 with TRBJ2-1; 10 nucleotides agree with TRBD2. This CDR3 is 16 amino acids long. V dropped 3 bases and J dropped 10; count of bases not matched to a gene: 15. Germline V gene lookup returns CDR1 GTSNPN and CDR2 SVGIG (reference sequence). CDR3 sequence (DNA): TGTGCCTGGAGGCGTCCTGGGAGCGGGAGGGCACGGGAGCAGTTCTTC. This sequence encodes CAWRRPGSGRAREQFF.

This clone was detected once. The V call is TRBV27, the J call TRBJ1-1; 7 positions agree with TRBD1. Germline trimming cut 1 base from V and 3 bases from J; bases unmatched to any gene: 8. In germline, CDR1 is MNHEY, CDR2 SMNVEV (reference sequence). The CDR3 is made up of 16 amino acids. CDR3 nucleotides: TGTGCCAGCAGTTTATACCCTGAAGGGGGCCACACTGAAGCTTTCTTT. Translated: CASSLYPEGGHTEAFF.

The genes are TRBV7-2 and TRBJ1-1; D may be TRBD1 (6 bases). The CDR3 is 16 amino acids. V was trimmed by 5 bases and J by 1 base, leaving 17 bases between them. CDR1 is SGHTA and CDR2 is FQGNSA in the germline V gene. The CDR3 DNA reads TGTGCCAGCAGCCTAAGGGCCACCAGGGGGAACACTGAAGCTTTCTTT. Amino acids: CASSLRATRGNTEAFF.

The chain employs TRBV5-4 and TRBJ2-5; 8 nucleotides agree with TRBD2. Germline V gene lookup returns CDR1 SGHNT and CDR2 YYREEE (reference sequence). CDR3 size: 15 residues. V lost 4 bases to trimming and J lost 2 bases; unmatched junction nucleotides: 7. The CDR3 DNA reads as TGTGCCAGCAGCCTCGGAGTAGCGGGACAAGAGACCCAGTACTTC. Protein product: CASSLGVAGQETQYF.

The V call is TRBV28, the J call TRBJ1-6; the D gene is possibly TRBD1 (5 bases). The germline gives CDR1 MDHEN, CDR2 SYDVKM. The CDR3 consists of 14 residues. V was trimmed by 6 bases and J by 7 bases, leaving 13 bases between them. The CDR3 DNA sequence: TGTGCCAGCAGGCCAACAGGTGGGAATTCACCCCTCCACTTT. Protein: CASRPTGGNSPLHF.

V and J are TRBV9 and TRBJ2-1; D is possibly TRBD2 (6 bases). From germline, CDR1 is SGDLS and CDR2 YYNGEE. Between the trimmed V and J ends, which lost 6 bases and 6 bases, there was a span of 22 bases. There are 16 residues in the CDR3. CDR3: CASTTPGTGYTNEQFF. In DNA form, the CDR3 reads TGTGCCAGCACCACCCCCGGGACTGGTTACACCAATGAGCAGTTCTTC.

The chain combines TRBV7-6 with TRBJ2-1; 7 bases fit TRBD1. The CDR3 extends over 17 amino acids. V lost 4 bases to trimming and J lost 9 bases; unmatched junction nucleotides: 18. The germline V gene has CDR1 SGHVS and CDR2 FNYEAQ. The CDR3 is CASSSIRGEGGYIEQFF. CDR3 DNA: TGTGCCAGCAGCTCGATTAGGGGTGAAGGGGGCTATATTGAGCAGTTCTTC.

This chain links TRBV9 with TRBJ2-2; TRBD2 matches at 8 bases. V gave up 0 bases and J gave up 4 bases; unmatched junction bases: 8. Germline V CDR1 and CDR2: SGDLS, YYNGEE. There are 17 residues in the CDR3. For the CDR3, the DNA is TGTGCCAGCAGCGTAGACGGTAGCGGGACTATCACCGGGGAGCTGTTTTTT. This gives the protein CASSVDGSGTITGELFF.

This clone has only one observation. The chain joins TRBV30 to TRBJ1-1; 9 nucleotides match TRBD1. The CDR3 covers 12 residues. Germline V CDR1 and CDR2: GTSNPN, SVGIG (reference sequence). V lost 1 base and J lost 12; bases outside the gene matches: 6. The CDR3 reads CAWSEDRGDPFF. The CDR3 bases are TGTGCCTGGAGTGAAGACAGGGGGGATCCTTTCTTT.

In this sample, this clone turned up once. The rearrangement uses TRBV15 and TRBJ2-1; 8 positions match TRBD1. The length of the CDR3 is 18 residues. Germline-derived CDR1 and CDR2 are LNHNV and YYDKDF (reference sequence). Losses at the gene ends were 3 bases for V and 5 bases for J; bases not matched to a gene: 15. The CDR3 reads CATSSGFSRGQEDNEQFF. As DNA, the CDR3 is TGTGCCACCAGCAGTGGGTTTTCTAGGGGACAGGAAGACAATGAGCAGTTCTTC. Together with reference TRBV15 and TRBJ2-1, the CDR3 gives the full variable domain: DAMVIQNPRYQVTQFGKPVTLSCSQTLNHNVMYWYQQKSSQAPKLLFHYYDKDFNNEADTPDNFQSRRPNTSFCFLDIRSPGLGDTAMYLCATSSGFSRGQEDNEQFFGPGTRLTVL.

In its sample, this clone was seen once. The V and J genes are TRBV30 and TRBJ1-1; no clear D gene. Trimming left V 0 bases short and J 1 base short, with 6 bases between. The CDR3 is made up of 13 amino acids. Germline CDR1 and CDR2: GTSNPN and SVGIG (reference sequence). CDR3 coding DNA: TGTGCCTGGAGTGTACCCAGGAACACTGAAGCTTTCTTT. The encoded protein is CAWSVPRNTEAFF.

This chain joins TRBV10-3 and TRBJ2-3, with TRBD2 as a possible D gene (6 bases). The CDR3 consists of 14 residues. The germline V and J ends were trimmed by 3 bases and 5 bases, with 12 bases remaining between them. The germline gives CDR1 ENHRY, CDR2 SYGVKD. The CDR3 here is CAISESREKDTQYF. The CDR3 DNA reads as TGTGCCATCAGTGAAAGCCGGGAGAAAGATACGCAGTATTTT.

This clone was observed once. The chain recombines TRBV4-3 with TRBJ2-7; D may be TRBD1 (8 bases). In germline, CDR1 is LGHNA, CDR2 YSLEER. Trimming removed 4 bases from V and 3 bases from J, with 16 bases in between. The CDR3 spans 15 residues. Here the CDR3 reads CASSRSTGGGYEQYF. The CDR3, as DNA: TGCGCCAGCAGCCGGTCAACAGGGGGGGGCTACGAGCAGTACTTC.

This chain connects TRBV11-1 to TRBJ2-3; TRBD2 agrees at 11 bases. With 0 bases clipped from V and 11 bases from J, the junction kept 7 bases outside the gene matches. This CDR3 is built from 15 residues. CDR1 SGHAT and CDR2 FQDESV come from the germline V gene (reference sequence). The CDR3 DNA reads TGTGCCAGCAGCTTAGCTAGCGGGAGGGGAGTGTGGCAGTATTTT. It yields the protein CASSLASGRGVWQYF.

The chain has TRBV5-1 and TRBJ2-7; possibly TRBD1 for D (6 bases). V lost 3 bases, J lost 0 bases, and 10 bases lay in between. The CDR3 has 14 amino acids. Germline values: CDR1 SGHRS, CDR2 YFSETQ. The CDR3 loop reads CASSSTDSSYEQYF. Written as DNA, the CDR3 is TGCGCCAGCAGCTCAACGGACAGCTCCTACGAGCAGTACTTC.

The CDR3 spells CASSFPQGTNEKLFF. The CDR3 bases are TGTGCCAGCAGCTTTCCACAGGGAACTAATGAAAAACTGTTTTTT. The V call is TRBV7-9, the J call TRBJ1-4; D might be TRBD1 (6 bases). Trimming shortened V by 3 bases and J by 1 base, and 9 bases separated the two germline ends. Germline V lookup: CDR1 SEHNR, CDR2 FQNEAQ (reference sequence). CDR3 length: 15 amino acids.

V is TRBV1 and J is TRBJ1-1; the table calls TRBD1, which could not be checked here. TRBV1 is deemed a pseudogene. The CDR3 sequence is 18 residues long. CDR3 sequence (DNA): TGCACCAGCAGCCGTGCCGCGTGGGACAGCAGGGCGAACACTGAAGCTTTCTTT. It specifies CTSSRAAWDSRANTEAFF.